Presented here are 27 T cell receptor beta chains from one specimen sequenced in a study of CD8+ T cells in alopecia areata. Researchers sorted pooled cutaneous lymph node cells on the basis of CD4, CD8alpha, NKG2D, NKG2ACE and other markers. Following extraction, RNA underwent reverse transcription to cDNA, which served as the sequencing template. Method: immunoSEQ multiplex PCR; TCRdb's copy keeps in-frame clones and lacks some. Singletons are absent from the sample, which has about 270,000 clones. The sample taken for sequencing was CD4+ T cells sorted from a lymph node. These receptors were collected from a C3H/HeJ mouse with alopecia areata. Strain MHC haplotype: H2-k.

This clone was seen a few times. Mouse names are used for the genes. The read ends 4 residues early relative to the CDR3; the germline J gene fills the gap. V usage is TRBV13-1 and J usage is TRBJ1-2; TRBD1 is a possible D gene (6 bases). Trimming took off 1 base at V and 0 bases at J, with 10 bases between the two ends. The CDR3 contains 15 residues. Looked up from germline, CDR1 is NSHNY and CDR2 is SYGAGN. The part of the CDR3 DNA that was read is TGTGCCAGCAGTGATCCCGGGACATCAAACTCC. Its translation is CASSDPGTSNS. In full, the CDR3 is CASSDPGTSNSDYTF.

Comments on this clone: These gene names are mouse names. The read terminates 4 residues ahead of where the CDR3 ends, so the germline J gene completes it. This specimen includes other DNA sequences encoding the same CDR3. The chain carries TRBV1 and TRBJ2-4, with D hard to call. From germline, CDR1 is NSQYPW and CDR2 LRSPGD (reference sequence). There are 12 residues in the CDR3. The part of the CDR3 DNA that was read is TGCACCTGCAGTGCAGGAGGGAAC. Amino acids: CTCSAGGN. The whole CDR3 sequence reads CTCSAGGNTLYF. Together with reference TRBV1 and TRBJ2-4, the CDR3 gives the full variable domain: VTLLEQNPRWRLVPRGQAVNLRCILKNSQYPWMSWYQQDLQKQLQWLFTLRSPGDKEVKSLPGADYLATRVTDTELRLQVANMSQGRTLYCTCSAGGNTLYFGAGTRLSVL.

The sample holds a few counts of this clone. Mouse gene names apply. The CDR3 goes on 4 residues after the read ends, and that part is filled in from the germline J gene. This chain joins TRBV5 and TRBJ1-2; possibly TRBD1 for D (6 bases). The CDR3 contains 15 residues. The germline V gene has CDR1 LGHNA and CDR2 YNLKQL (reference sequence). The V gene lost 0 bases and the J gene lost 0 bases, with 8 bases spanning the gap. This chain's CDR3 is CASSQEGHANSDYTF. The part of the CDR3 DNA that was read is TGTGCCAGCAGCCAAGAGGGACACGCAAACTCC.

In its sample, this clone was seen a few times. Gene names and germline match the mouse. The sequence runs out 4 residues before the end of the CDR3; the remainder is reconstructed from the germline J gene. V is TRBV5 and J is TRBJ2-5, with D perhaps given as TRBD1 or TRBD2 (5 bases each). Per germline, CDR1 LGHNA and CDR2 YNLKQL (reference sequence). Trimming pared 0 bases from V and 2 bases from J, leaving 9 bases between. The CDR3 runs to 15 residues. This CDR3 is CASSQDRDGQDTQYF. CDR3 DNA, as far as it was read: TGTGCCAGCAGCCAAGACAGGGACGGCCAAGAC.

This clone turned up a few times. Gene names denote mouse genes. Coverage ceases 3 residues before the CDR3 finishes, and the germline J gene fills in the end. Other DNA sequences from this sample encode an identical CDR3 as well. The genes are TRBV1 and TRBJ1-6; D is uncertain. TRBJ1-6 is an open reading frame, and its role is uncertain. This CDR3 comprises 14 residues. Germline lookup yields CDR1 NSQYPW and CDR2 LRSPGD (reference sequence). The germline V and J ends were trimmed by 0 bases and 7 bases, with 7 bases remaining between them. CDR3 amino acids: CTCSADPRNSPLYF. Partial CDR3 DNA: TGCACCTGCAGTGCAGATCCGAGGAATTCGCCC.

A word on this clone: The germline and genes are mouse ones. The read is 4 residues too short to cover the CDR3 end, so that end is filled in from the germline J gene. The V and J genes are TRBV13-2 and TRBJ2-5; D remains ambiguous. The CDR3 contains 15 residues. Germline V gene lookup returns CDR1 NNHNN and CDR2 SYGAGS (reference sequence). V was shortened by 0 bases and J by 0 bases, with 8 bases between the two germline ends. Incomplete CDR3 DNA: TGTGCCAGCGGTGATGCGCTGGTTAACCAAGAC. It yields the protein CASGDALVNQD. The whole CDR3 protein reads CASGDALVNQDTQYF.

Comments on this clone: Mouse gene names apply. The sequence runs out 3 residues before the end of the CDR3; the remainder is reconstructed from the germline J gene. This chain connects TRBV31 to TRBJ1-6; 7 bases are a match to TRBD1. TRBJ1-6 is filed as an ORF, its function uncertain. The CDR3 is 14 amino acids. The junction had 5 bases not matched to a gene; V was cut back by 0 bases and J by 9 bases. CDR1 is GKSSPN, CDR2 SITVG, per germline. The CDR3 is CAWSLDRVGSPLYF. Partial CDR3 DNA: TGTGCCTGGAGTCTAGACAGGGTGGGTTCGCCC.

On this clone itself: Gene names are mouse gene names. With the read ending 4 residues before the CDR3 end, the germline J gene is used to fill in that end. The rearrangement links TRBV1 to TRBJ1-2; possible D gene TRBD1, 6 bases. This CDR3 comprises 14 residues. V was pared by 6 bases and J by 0 bases, with 11 bases between. Germline-derived CDR1 and CDR2 are NSQYPW and LRSPGD (reference sequence). The CDR3 is CTCSRPGANSDYTF. The CDR3 bases that were read are TGCACCTGCAGCCGGCCAGGGGCAAACTCC.

This clone was seen only a few times. Any gene name here is a mouse gene name. Read coverage stops 3 residues before the CDR3 terminus; the germline J gene supplies the remainder. Distinct nucleotide sequences in the sample also encode this CDR3. The rearrangement links TRBV1 to TRBJ1-6; 7 bases fit TRBD1. Being an ORF, TRBJ1-6 has a function that is uncertain. V shed 3 bases, J shed 5 bases, and the junction held 4 bases outside the gene matches. This CDR3 region has 15 residues. In germline, CDR1 is NSQYPW, CDR2 LRSPGD (reference sequence). Partial CDR3 DNA: TGCACCTGCAGTGCGCCGGGACAGAATAATTCGCCC. Translated, it gives CTCSAPGQNNSP. The entire CDR3 is CTCSAPGQNNSPLYF.

As concerns this clone: The gene names here belong to mouse. The observed sequence ends 4 residues before the CDR3 terminus, with the missing tail filled in from the germline J gene. Different DNA sequences within this sample yield the same CDR3. The chain couples TRBV1 to TRBJ2-5; TRBD1 agrees at 10 bases. The CDR3 is 14 residues long. The germline V gene encodes CDR1 NSQYPW and CDR2 LRSPGD (reference sequence). The covered CDR3 bases are TGCACCTGCAGTGCAGGACAGGGGGCAGAC. The encoded protein is CTCSAGQGAD. The whole CDR3 is CTCSAGQGADTQYF.

This clone was seen a few times. The genes are named according to mouse. With the read ending 4 residues before the CDR3 end, the germline J gene is used to fill in that end. This chain uses TRBV17 with TRBJ2-7; 7 bases match TRBD2. V gave up 3 bases and J gave up 0 bases; unmatched junction bases: 5. This CDR3 is built from 15 residues. CDR1 is MNHDT, CDR2 YYDKIL, per germline. CDR3 DNA, as far as it was read: TGTGCTAGCAGTAGGTCTCTGGGGGTCTCCTAT. Protein: CASSRSLGVSY. The entire CDR3 is CASSRSLGVSYEQYF. Together with reference TRBV17 and TRBJ2-7, the CDR3 gives the full variable domain: DTTVKQNPRYKLARVGKPVNLICSQTMNHDTMYWYQKKPNQAPKLLLFYYDKILNREADTFEKFQSSRPNNSFCSLYIGSAGLEYSAMYLCASSRSLGVSYEQYFGPGTRLTVL.

Remarks on this clone: The listed genes are named as in mouse. The read ends 4 residues shy of where the CDR3 ends; the end is completed using the germline J gene. The chain recombines TRBV14 with TRBJ2-5, with D possibly being TRBD1 (5 bases). V was trimmed by 9 bases and J by 0 bases, leaving 11 bases between them. The germline CDR1 and CDR2 sequences are SGHDT and FRDEAV. The CDR3 is 13 residues long. This chain's CDR3 is CAILDRNQDTQYF. The DNA read from the CDR3 is TGTGCCATCTTAGACAGAAACCAAGAC.

This clone was found a few times. Gene names refer to mouse genes. The read halts 4 residues ahead of the CDR3 end, with the missing end drawn from the germline J gene. Distinct nucleotide sequences in the sample also encode this CDR3. The chain couples TRBV1 to TRBJ1-2; 7 bases match TRBD1. The V gene end was trimmed by 1 base and the J gene end by 1 base; junction bases not matched to a gene: 3. CDR1 and CDR2 from the germline V gene are NSQYPW and LRSPGD (reference sequence). This CDR3 contains 15 residues. CDR3 DNA, as far as it was read: TGCACCTGCAGTGCAGGACAGGGTTTAAACTCC. This encodes CTCSAGQGLNS. The entire CDR3 protein is CTCSAGQGLNSDYTF.

As concerns this clone: The gene symbols are mouse symbols. With the read ending 4 residues before the CDR3 end, the germline J gene is used to fill in that end. The chain employs TRBV13-3 and TRBJ1-1; 8 positions match TRBD1. From germline, CDR1 is NNHDY and CDR2 SYVADS. The CDR3 has 13 amino acids. The CDR3 sequence is CASSPGQATEVFF. Partial CDR3 DNA: TGTGCCAGCAGTCCGGGACAGGCAACA.

This clone showed up many times. The germline and genes are mouse ones. The read ends 4 residues before the CDR3 terminus; that terminus is restored from the germline J gene. The genes are TRBV17 and TRBJ2-3, with 7 bases fitting TRBD2. The CDR3 has 15 amino acids. The V gene's germline CDR1 is MNHDT and CDR2 YYDKIL. With V trimmed by 1 base and J by 1 base, 2 bases remained unmatched. CDR3 sequence reads: CASSRAGTGAETLYF. CDR3 DNA (partial): TGTGCTAGCAGTAGAGCCGGGACTGGTGCAGAA.

This clone was counted only a few times. Germline and genes here are mouse. The read ends 4 residues early relative to the CDR3; the germline J gene fills the gap. The V gene is TRBV19, the J gene TRBJ2-5, with 12 bases lining up with TRBD2. This CDR3 is built from 15 residues. From germline, CDR1 is FNHDT and CDR2 SITEND (reference sequence). Germline trimming cut 5 bases from V and 3 bases from J; bases unmatched to any gene: 4. CDR3 region: CASSPGTGGQDTQYF. The sequenced CDR3 bases are TGTGCCAGCAGCCCCGGGACTGGGGGGCAAGAC.

Comments on this clone: Gene names refer to mouse genes. The read comes to an end 4 residues before the CDR3 does, leaving the germline J gene to fill in the end. Other DNA sequences in the sample encode the same CDR3. V is TRBV1 and J is TRBJ2-5; no clear D. The CDR3 covers 12 residues. Germline CDR1 and CDR2: NSQYPW and LRSPGD (reference sequence). CDR3 DNA (partial): TGCACCTGCAGTGCTGTGGGAGAC. Encoded protein: CTCSAVGD. The CDR3, in full, reads CTCSAVGDTQYF.

Regarding this clone: These gene names are mouse names. Coverage ceases 3 residues before the CDR3 finishes, and the germline J gene fills in the end. This chain connects TRBV19 to TRBJ1-6; TRBD1 agrees at 8 bases. TRBJ1-6 is recorded as an ORF, its role being uncertain. The V gene end was trimmed by 3 bases and the J gene end by 8 bases; junction bases not matched to a gene: 4. CDR1 and CDR2 (germline): FNHDT, SITEND (reference sequence). The CDR3 extends over 14 amino acids. CDR3 DNA (partial): TGTGCCAGCAGTAACCAGGGGGCCGATTCGCCC. This translates into CASSNQGADSP. The full CDR3 protein reads CASSNQGADSPLYF.

This clone showed up just a few times. A read error is possible here, since a much larger clone lies one base away. The germline and genes are mouse ones. Sequencing ends 4 residues short of the CDR3 end; the germline J gene provides the rest. This chain links TRBV13-1 with TRBJ2-7, with TRBD2 matching over 8 bases. CDR3 length equals 13 residues. Germline CDR1 is NSHNY and CDR2 is SYGAGN. CDR3 bases read: TGTGCCAGCAGTGATCGGGGGGGCGAT. Residues: CASSDRGGD. The whole CDR3 reads CASSDRGGDEQYF.

This clone was counted between two and nine times. Mouse gene names apply. The CDR3 end is not reached by the read, which stops 4 residues before it; the germline J gene fills it in. The chain couples TRBV1 to TRBJ2-1; 8 bases align to TRBD1. Germline-derived CDR1 and CDR2 are NSQYPW and LRSPGD (reference sequence). The length of the CDR3 is 15 residues. V shed 0 bases, J shed 6 bases, and the junction held 4 bases outside the gene matches. The CDR3: CTCSADQGAGAEQFF. The CDR3 DNA, read in part, is TGCACCTGCAGTGCAGATCAGGGGGCGGGTGCT.

This clone showed up just a few times. The genes and germline here are from mouse. The observed sequence ends 4 residues before the CDR3 terminus, with the missing tail filled in from the germline J gene. This chain connects TRBV1 to TRBJ1-1; perhaps TRBD1 as D (6 bases). CDR1 is NSQYPW, CDR2 LRSPGD, per germline (reference sequence). CDR3 size: 12 residues. The sequenced part of the CDR3 DNA is TGCACCTGCAGTGCAGCAGGGGCA. Protein product: CTCSAAGA. In full, the CDR3 reads CTCSAAGAEVFF.

There are a few counts of this clone. Genes and germline are mouse. Coverage ceases 4 residues before the CDR3 finishes, and the germline J gene fills in the end. The V call is TRBV13-1, the J call TRBJ2-3; maybe TRBD2 (5 bases). Germline CDR1 is NSHNY and CDR2 is SYGAGN. This CDR3 region has 16 residues. V shed 1 base and J shed 0 bases, with 12 bases lying between them. CDR3 protein: CASSDRYWTSAETLYF. The CDR3 DNA, read in part, is TGTGCCAGCAGTGATCGGTACTGGACTAGTGCAGAA.

In this sample, this clone turned up a few times. Gene names denote mouse genes. The read is 4 residues too short to cover the CDR3 end, so that end is filled in from the germline J gene. Other DNA sequences of this sample code for an identical CDR3. The chain links TRBV19 to TRBJ2-2; 7 nucleotides align to TRBD1. Germline V lookup: CDR1 FNHDT, CDR2 SITEND (reference sequence). The V gene end was trimmed by 0 bases and the J gene end by 0 bases; junction bases not matched to a gene: 2. CDR3 length equals 16 residues. The part of the CDR3 DNA that was read is TGTGCCAGCAGTATAGCTCAGGGGGCAAACACCGGG. It yields the protein CASSIAQGANTG. The whole CDR3 protein is CASSIAQGANTGQLYF.

This clone has a handful of counts. The germline and genes are mouse ones. The sequenced fragment ends 4 residues before the CDR3 boundary, so the rest is inferred from the germline J gene. Additional DNA sequences in this sample encode the identical CDR3. V and J are TRBV1 and TRBJ2-7, with TRBD2 matching 11 bases. CDR1 NSQYPW and CDR2 LRSPGD come from the germline V gene (reference sequence). V lost 4 bases and J lost 0; bases outside the gene matches: 2. The CDR3 covers 15 residues. The part of the CDR3 DNA that was read is TGCACCTGCAGTGGTACTGGGGGGGCCTCCTAT. Translation: CTCSGTGGASY. The entire CDR3 protein is CTCSGTGGASYEQYF. Full variable domain (rest looked up from reference TRBV1 and TRBJ2-7): VTLLEQNPRWRLVPRGQAVNLRCILKNSQYPWMSWYQQDLQKQLQWLFTLRSPGDKEVKSLPGADYLATRVTDTELRLQVANMSQGRTLYCTCSGTGGASYEQYFGPGTRLTVL.

A remark on this clone: The gene names here belong to mouse. The CDR3 goes on 4 residues after the read ends, and that part is filled in from the germline J gene. The same CDR3 is also encoded by other DNA sequences in this sample. The V gene is TRBV5, the J gene TRBJ2-1; 8 bases are a match to TRBD1. This CDR3 region has 15 residues. Germline CDR1 is LGHNA and CDR2 is YNLKQL (reference sequence). After removal of 0 bases from V and 5 bases from J, the junction contained 3 bases not matched to a gene. CDR3 sequence: CASSQDRGRDAEQFF. CDR3 DNA, as far as it was read: TGTGCCAGCAGCCAAGACAGGGGGCGGGATGCT.

This clone was seen repeatedly, ten times or more. Gene names are mouse gene names. This sample includes further DNA sequences coding for the same CDR3. CDR3 bases read: TGTGCCAGCAGTGGGACTGGGGGGCCCTATGCT. This sequence encodes CASSGTGGPYA. The complete CDR3 reads CASSGTGGPYAEQFF. V is TRBV13-1 and J is TRBJ2-1; 11 bases are shared with TRBD2. The CDR3 end lies 4 residues beyond the end of the read and is filled in from the germline J gene. The CDR3 length is 15 residues. V lost 3 bases and J lost 3; bases outside the gene matches: 2. Germline CDR1 reads NSHNY; CDR2 reads SYGAGN.

Comments on this clone: All gene names here are mouse names. From the germline J gene comes the end of the CDR3, since the read stops 4 residues before it. The V gene is TRBV13-1, the J gene TRBJ2-3; 7 nucleotides agree with TRBD2. The CDR3 has 14 residues. The V gene end was trimmed by 2 bases and the J gene end by 2 bases; junction bases not matched to a gene: 2. Germline V gives CDR1 NSHNY, CDR2 SYGAGN. CDR3 DNA, as far as it was read: TGTGCCAGCAGTGACTGGGGGAATGCAGAA. Translating it yields CASSDWGNAE. The full CDR3 is CASSDWGNAETLYF.